The present T cell receptor beta chain was sequenced within a study of control samples from healthy donors and cancer patients. CDR1 and CDR2 from the germline V gene are MNHEY and SVGEGT. There are 15 residues in the CDR3. V lost 3 bases to trimming and J lost 0 bases, with 6 bases between them. Using immunoSEQ multiplex PCR, the repertoire was profiled, and TCRdb retains in-frame clones only, with some absent. The sample carries 200,000 to 250,000 clones, roughly 94% recorded once. This clone was detected only once. This specimen includes other DNA sequences encoding the same CDR3. The origin of this receptor is a man aged 50 or older in good health. The specimen sequenced was blood. The chain carries TRBV6-2 or TRBV6-3 and TRBJ1-6; D gene unclear. CDR3 amino acids: CASSYRSSYNSPLHF. The CDR3 DNA is TGTGCCAGCAGTTATAGGAGCTCCTATAATTCACCCCTCCACTTT.